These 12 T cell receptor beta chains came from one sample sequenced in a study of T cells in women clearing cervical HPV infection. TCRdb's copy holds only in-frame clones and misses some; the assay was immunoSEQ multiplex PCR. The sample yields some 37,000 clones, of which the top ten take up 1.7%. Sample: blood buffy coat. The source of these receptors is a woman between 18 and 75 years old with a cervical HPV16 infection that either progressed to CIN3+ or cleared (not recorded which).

Incomplete CDR3 DNA: TGCAGTTCTTTCGACAGGGGAGAGAACTACGAG. Its translation is CSSFDRGENYE. The entire CDR3 reads CSSFDRGENYEQYF. The V and J genes are TRBV20-1 and TRBJ2-7; 8 nucleotides align to TRBD1. The sequence runs out 3 residues before the end of the CDR3; the remainder is reconstructed from the germline J gene. The J segment lost 3 bases and the V segment lost 8 bases, leaving 12 bases of the junction unmatched. Germline loops: CDR1 DFQATT, CDR2 SNEGSKA (reference sequence). The CDR3 contains 14 residues.

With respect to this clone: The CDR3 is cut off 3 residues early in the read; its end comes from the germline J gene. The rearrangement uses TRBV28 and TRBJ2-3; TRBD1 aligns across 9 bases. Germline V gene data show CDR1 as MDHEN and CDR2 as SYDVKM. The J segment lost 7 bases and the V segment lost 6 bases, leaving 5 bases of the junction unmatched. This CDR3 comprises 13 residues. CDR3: CASRIQGAHTQYF. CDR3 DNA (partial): TGTGCCAGCAGAATACAGGGGGCCCATACG.

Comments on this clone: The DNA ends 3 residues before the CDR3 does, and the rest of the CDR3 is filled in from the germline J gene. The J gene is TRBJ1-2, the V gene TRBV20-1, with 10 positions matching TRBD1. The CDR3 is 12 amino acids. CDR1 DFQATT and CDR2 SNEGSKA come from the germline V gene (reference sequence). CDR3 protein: CSPGTGEMRYTF. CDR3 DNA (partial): TGCAGTCCGGGGACAGGGGAAATGCGC.

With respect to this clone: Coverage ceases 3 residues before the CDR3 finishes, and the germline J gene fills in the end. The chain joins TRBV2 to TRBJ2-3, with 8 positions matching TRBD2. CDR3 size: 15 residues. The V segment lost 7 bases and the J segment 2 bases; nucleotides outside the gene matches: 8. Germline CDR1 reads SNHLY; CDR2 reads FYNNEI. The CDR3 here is CASTRTGGYTDTQYF. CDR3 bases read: TGTGCCAGCACTCGTACGGGGGGGTACACAGATACG.

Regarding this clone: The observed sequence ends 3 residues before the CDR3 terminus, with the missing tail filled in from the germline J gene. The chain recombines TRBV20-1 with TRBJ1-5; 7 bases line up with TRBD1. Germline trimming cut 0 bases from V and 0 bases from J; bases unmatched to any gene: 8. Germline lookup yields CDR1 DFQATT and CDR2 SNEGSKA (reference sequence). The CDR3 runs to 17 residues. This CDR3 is CSAREGTAANSNQPQHF. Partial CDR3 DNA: TGCAGTGCTAGAGAGGGGACAGCCGCAAATAGCAATCAGCCC.

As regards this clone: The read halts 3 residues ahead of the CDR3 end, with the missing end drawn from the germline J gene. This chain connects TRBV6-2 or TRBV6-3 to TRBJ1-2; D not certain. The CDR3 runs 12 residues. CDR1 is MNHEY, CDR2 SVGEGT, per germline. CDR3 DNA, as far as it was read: TGTGCCAGCAGTCCTAATGTCCTCATC. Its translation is CASSPNVLI. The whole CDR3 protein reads CASSPNVLIYTF.

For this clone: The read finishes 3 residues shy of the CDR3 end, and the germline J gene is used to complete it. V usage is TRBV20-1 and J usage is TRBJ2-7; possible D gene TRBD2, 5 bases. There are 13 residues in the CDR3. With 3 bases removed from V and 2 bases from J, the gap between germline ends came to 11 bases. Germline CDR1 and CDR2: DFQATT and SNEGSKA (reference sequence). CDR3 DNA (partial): TGCAGTGCTAGTGGGCGGGTGACCTACGAG. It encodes CSASGRVTYE. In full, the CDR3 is CSASGRVTYEQYF.

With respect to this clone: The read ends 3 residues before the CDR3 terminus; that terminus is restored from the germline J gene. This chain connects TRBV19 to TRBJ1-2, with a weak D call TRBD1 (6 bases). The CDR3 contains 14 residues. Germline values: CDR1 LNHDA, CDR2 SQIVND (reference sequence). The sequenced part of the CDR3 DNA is TGTGCCAGTAGGAAAGCGGGGGGCTCCTACGAC. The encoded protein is CASRKAGGSYD. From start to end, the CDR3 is CASRKAGGSYDYTF.

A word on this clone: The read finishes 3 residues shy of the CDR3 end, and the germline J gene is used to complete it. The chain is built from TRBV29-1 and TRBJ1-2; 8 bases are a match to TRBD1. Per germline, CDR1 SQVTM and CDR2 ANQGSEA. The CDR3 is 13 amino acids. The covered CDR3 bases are TGCAGCGCCGAGGAGACAGGGGATTACGAC. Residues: CSAEETGDYD. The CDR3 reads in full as CSAEETGDYDYTF.

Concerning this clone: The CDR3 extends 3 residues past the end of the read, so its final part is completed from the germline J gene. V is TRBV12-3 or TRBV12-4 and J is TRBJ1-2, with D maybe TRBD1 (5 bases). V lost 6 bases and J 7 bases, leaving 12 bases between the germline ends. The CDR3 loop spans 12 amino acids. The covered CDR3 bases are TGTGCCAGCAGGCAGGCAGGGAGTGGC. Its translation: CASRQAGSG. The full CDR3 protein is CASRQAGSGYTF.

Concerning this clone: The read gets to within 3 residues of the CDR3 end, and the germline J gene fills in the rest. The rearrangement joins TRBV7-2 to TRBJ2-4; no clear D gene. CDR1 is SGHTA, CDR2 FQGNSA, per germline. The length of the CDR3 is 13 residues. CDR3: CASSPKVTYGQYF. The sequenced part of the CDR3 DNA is TGTGCCAGCAGCCCAAAAGTTACCTATGGT.

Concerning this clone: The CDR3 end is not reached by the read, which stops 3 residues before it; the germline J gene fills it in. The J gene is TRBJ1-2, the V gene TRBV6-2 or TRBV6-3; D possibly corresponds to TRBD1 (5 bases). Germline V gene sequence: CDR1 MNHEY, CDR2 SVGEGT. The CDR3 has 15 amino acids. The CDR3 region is CASRVIGGETDTYTF. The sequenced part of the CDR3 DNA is TGTGCCAGCCGAGTCATCGGGGGGGAGACAGATACC.